This T cell receptor (beta chain) was identified during a study of blood T cell repertoires in COVID-19. Sequencing used immunoSEQ multiplex PCR; TCRdb keeps in-frame clones, though not all of them. The sample records 270,000 or so clones, 89% being singletons. The CDR3 extends over 14 amino acids. From germline, CDR1 is SGHRS and CDR2 YFSETQ. Trimming took 4 bases from V and 3 from J, leaving 14 bases between them. Sequencing was done on a sample of peripheral blood. The V gene is TRBV5-1, the J gene TRBJ2-7; possible D gene TRBD1, 6 bases. The clonotype was recovered from a woman in her thirties or forties who had recovered from COVID-19. CDR3 region: CASSPVDSSYEQYF. CDR3 nucleotide sequence: TGCGCCAGCAGCCCGGTGGACAGTAGCTACGAGCAGTACTTC.